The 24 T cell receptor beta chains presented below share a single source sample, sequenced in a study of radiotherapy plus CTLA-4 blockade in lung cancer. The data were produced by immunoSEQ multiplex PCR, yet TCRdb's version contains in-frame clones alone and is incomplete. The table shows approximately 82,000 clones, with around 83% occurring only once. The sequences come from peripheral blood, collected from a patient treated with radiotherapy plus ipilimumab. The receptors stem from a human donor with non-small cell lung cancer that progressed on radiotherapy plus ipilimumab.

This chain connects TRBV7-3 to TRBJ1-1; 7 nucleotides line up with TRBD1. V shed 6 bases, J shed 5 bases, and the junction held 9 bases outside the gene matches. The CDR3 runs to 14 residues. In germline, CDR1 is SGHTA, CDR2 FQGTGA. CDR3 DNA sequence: TGTGCCAGCAGAAACAGGGGAGATTGGACTGAAGCTTTCTTT. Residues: CASRNRGDWTEAFF.

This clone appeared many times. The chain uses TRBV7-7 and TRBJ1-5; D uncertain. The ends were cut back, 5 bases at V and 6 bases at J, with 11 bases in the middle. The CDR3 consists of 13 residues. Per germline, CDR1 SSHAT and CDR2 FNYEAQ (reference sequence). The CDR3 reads CASSPYEGQPQHF. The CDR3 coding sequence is TGTGCCAGCAGCCCATATGAGGGTCAGCCCCAGCATTTT.

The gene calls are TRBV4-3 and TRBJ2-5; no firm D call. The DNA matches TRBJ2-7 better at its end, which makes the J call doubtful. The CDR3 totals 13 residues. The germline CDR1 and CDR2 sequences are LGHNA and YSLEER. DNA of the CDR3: TGCGCCAGCAGCCAGGTGAGGTCCTACGAGCAGTACTTC. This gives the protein CASSQVRSYEQYF.

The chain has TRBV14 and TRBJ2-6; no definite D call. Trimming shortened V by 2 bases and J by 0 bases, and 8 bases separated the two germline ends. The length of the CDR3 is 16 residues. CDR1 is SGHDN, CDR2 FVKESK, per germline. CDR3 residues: CASSQPGASGANVLTF. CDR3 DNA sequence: TGTGCCAGCAGCCAACCTGGCGCCTCTGGGGCCAACGTCCTGACTTTC. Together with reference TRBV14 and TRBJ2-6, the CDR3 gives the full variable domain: EAGVTQFPSHSVIEKGQTVTLRCDPISGHDNLYWYRRVMGKEIKFLLHFVKESKQDESGMPNNRFLAERTGGTYSTLKVQPAELEDSGVYFCASSQPGASGANVLTFGAGSRLTVL.

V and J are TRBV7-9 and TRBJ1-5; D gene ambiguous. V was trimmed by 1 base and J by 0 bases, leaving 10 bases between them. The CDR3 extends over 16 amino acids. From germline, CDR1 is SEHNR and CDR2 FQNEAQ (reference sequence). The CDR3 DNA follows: TGTGCCAGCAGCTTAGAGCATATTCATAGCAATCAGCCCCAGCATTTT. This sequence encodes CASSLEHIHSNQPQHF.

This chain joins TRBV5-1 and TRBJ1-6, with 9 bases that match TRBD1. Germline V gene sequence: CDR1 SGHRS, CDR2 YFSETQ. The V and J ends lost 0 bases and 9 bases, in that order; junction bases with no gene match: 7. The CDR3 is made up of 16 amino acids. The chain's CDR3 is CASSLADRGITSPLHF. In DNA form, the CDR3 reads TGCGCCAGCAGCTTGGCCGACAGGGGGATTACTTCACCCCTCCACTTT.

CDR3 sequence (DNA): TGTGCCAGTAGTCAAGGAAACCCCGGGGAGCTGTTTTTT. It is translated as CASSQGNPGELFF. The chain joins TRBV19 to TRBJ2-2; D gene unclear. V shed 5 bases and J shed 6 bases, with 10 bases lying between them. This CDR3 spans 13 amino acids. Per the germline V gene, CDR1 is LNHDA and CDR2 is SQIVND (reference sequence).

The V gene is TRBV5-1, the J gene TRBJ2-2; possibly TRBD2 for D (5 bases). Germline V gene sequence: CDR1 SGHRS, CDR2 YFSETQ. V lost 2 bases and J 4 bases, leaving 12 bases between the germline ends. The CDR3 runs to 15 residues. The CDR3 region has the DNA TGCGCCAGCAGCTTTTCGGGATGGGGCACCGGGGAGCTGTTTTTT. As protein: CASSFSGWGTGELFF.

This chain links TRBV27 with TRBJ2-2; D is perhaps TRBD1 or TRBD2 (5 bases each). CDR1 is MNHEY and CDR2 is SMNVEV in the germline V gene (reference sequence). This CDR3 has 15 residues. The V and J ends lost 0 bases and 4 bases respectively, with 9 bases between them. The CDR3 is CASSLSLGVTGELFF. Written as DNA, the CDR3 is TGTGCCAGCAGTTTATCGCTGGGGGTCACCGGGGAGCTGTTTTTT.

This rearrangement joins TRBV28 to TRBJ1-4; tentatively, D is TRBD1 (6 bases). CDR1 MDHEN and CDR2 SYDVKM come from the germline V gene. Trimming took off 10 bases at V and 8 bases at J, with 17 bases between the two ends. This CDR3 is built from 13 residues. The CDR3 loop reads CATIQGVREKLFF. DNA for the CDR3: TGTGCCACCATACAGGGCGTCCGGGAAAAACTGTTTTTT.

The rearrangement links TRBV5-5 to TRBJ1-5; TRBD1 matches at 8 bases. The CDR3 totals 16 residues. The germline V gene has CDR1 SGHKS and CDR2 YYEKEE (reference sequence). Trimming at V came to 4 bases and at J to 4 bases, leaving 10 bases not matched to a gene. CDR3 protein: CASSPTGAPTNQPQHF. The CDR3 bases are TGTGCCAGCAGCCCGACAGGGGCGCCCACTAATCAGCCCCAGCATTTT. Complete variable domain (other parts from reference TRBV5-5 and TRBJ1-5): DAGVTQSPTHLIKTRGQQVTLRCSPISGHKSVSWYQQVLGQGPQFIFQYYEKEERGRGNFPDRFSARQFPNYSSELNVNALLLGDSALYLCASSPTGAPTNQPQHFGDGTRLSIL.

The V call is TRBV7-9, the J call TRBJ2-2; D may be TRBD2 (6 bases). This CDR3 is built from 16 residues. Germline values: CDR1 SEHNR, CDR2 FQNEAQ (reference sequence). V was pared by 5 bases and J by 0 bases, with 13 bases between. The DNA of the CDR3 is TGTGCCAGCAGCGACATAGGGACTTCGAACACCGGGGAGCTGTTTTTT. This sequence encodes CASSDIGTSNTGELFF.

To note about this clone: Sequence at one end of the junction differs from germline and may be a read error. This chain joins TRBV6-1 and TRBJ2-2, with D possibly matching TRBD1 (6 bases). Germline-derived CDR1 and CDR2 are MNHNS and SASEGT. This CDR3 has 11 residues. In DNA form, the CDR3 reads TGTGCCGGCAGGGGATCCGGGGAGCTGTTTTTT. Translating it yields CAGRGSGELFF.

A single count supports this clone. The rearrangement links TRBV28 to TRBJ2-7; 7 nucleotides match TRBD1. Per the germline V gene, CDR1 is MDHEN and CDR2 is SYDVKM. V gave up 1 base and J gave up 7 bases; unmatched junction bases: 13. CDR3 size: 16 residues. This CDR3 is CASSLLGRTGPGEQYF. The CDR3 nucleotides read TGTGCCAGCAGTTTATTGGGAAGGACAGGACCTGGGGAGCAGTACTTC.

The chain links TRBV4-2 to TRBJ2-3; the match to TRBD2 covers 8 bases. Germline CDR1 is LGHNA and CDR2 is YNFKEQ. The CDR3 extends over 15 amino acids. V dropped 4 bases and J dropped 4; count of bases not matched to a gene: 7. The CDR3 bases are TGTGCCAGCAGCCGGCAAGCGGGGGCCGCAGATACGCAGTATTTT. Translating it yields CASSRQAGAADTQYF.

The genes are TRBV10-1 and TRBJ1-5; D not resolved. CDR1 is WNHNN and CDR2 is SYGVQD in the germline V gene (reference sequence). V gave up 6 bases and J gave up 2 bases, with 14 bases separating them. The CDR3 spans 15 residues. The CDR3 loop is CASRVQKQGNQPQHF. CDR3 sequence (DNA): TGCGCCAGCAGGGTACAGAAGCAGGGCAATCAGCCCCAGCATTTT.

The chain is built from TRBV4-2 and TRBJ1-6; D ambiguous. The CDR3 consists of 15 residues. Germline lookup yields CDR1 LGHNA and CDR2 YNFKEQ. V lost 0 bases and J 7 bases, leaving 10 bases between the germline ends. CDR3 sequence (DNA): TGTGCCAGCAGCCAAGATTTATTGGGGAATTCACCCCTCCACTTT. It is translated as CASSQDLLGNSPLHF.

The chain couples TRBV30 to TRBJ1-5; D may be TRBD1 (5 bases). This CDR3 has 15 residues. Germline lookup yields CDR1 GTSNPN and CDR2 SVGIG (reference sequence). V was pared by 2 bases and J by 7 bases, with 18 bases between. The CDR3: CAWSPPGRIWQPQHF. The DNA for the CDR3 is TGTGCCTGGAGTCCCCCGGGGCGAATTTGGCAGCCCCAGCATTTT. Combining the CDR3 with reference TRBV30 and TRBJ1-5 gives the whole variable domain SQTIHQWPATLVQPVGSPLSLECTVEGTSNPNLYWYRQAAGRGLQLLFYSVGIGQISSEVPQNLSASRPQDRQFILSSKKLLLSDSGFYLCAWSPPGRIWQPQHFGDGTRLSIL.

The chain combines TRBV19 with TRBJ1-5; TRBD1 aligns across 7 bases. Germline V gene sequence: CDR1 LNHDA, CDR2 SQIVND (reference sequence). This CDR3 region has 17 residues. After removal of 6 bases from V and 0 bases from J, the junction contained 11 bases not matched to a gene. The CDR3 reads CASSTWTGSYSNQPQHF. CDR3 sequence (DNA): TGTGCCAGTAGCACCTGGACAGGTTCATATAGCAATCAGCCCCAGCATTTT.

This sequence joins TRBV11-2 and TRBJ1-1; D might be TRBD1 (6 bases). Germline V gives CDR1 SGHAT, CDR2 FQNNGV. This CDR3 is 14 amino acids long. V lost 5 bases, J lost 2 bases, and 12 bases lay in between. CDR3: CASSAGTPNTEAFF. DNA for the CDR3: TGTGCCAGCAGCGCCGGGACACCCAACACTGAAGCTTTCTTT.

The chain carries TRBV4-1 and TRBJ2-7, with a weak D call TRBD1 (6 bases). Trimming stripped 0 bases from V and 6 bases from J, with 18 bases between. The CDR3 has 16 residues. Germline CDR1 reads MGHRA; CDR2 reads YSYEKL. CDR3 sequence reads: CASSQDWTRGSGEQYF. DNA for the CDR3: TGCGCCAGCAGCCAAGATTGGACCAGGGGTAGTGGCGAGCAGTACTTC.

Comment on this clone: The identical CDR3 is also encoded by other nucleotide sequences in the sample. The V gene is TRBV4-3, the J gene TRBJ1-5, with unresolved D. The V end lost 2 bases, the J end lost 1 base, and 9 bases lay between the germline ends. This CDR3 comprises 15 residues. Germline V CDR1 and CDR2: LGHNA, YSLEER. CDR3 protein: CASSQNPGSNQPQHF. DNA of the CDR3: TGCGCCAGCAGCCAAAACCCAGGAAGCAATCAGCCCCAGCATTTT.

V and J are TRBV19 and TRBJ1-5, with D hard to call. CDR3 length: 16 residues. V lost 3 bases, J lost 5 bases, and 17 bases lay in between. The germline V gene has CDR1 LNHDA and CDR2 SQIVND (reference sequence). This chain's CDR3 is CASSISIYSLYQPQHF. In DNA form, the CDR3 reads TGTGCCAGTAGTATCAGTATTTATTCTCTTTATCAGCCCCAGCATTTT.

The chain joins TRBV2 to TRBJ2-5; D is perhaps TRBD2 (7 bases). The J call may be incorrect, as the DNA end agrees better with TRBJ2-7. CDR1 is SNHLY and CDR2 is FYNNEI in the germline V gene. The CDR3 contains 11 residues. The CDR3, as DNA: TGTGCCAGCGGGGGGGCGTACGAGCAGTACTTC. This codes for CASGGAYEQYF.